These T cell receptor beta chains were read from a single sample in a study of Graves' ophthalmopathy and Graves' hyperthyroidism. TCRdb re-derived calls from the multiplex PCR reads in MiXCR, one entry per CDR3 protein. The table lists approximately 460,000 distinct CDR3 sequences, about 15% of them singletons, with over 8% in the top ten. Sequenced: blood. The receptors shown here come from a woman aged 25 to 45 with Graves' ophthalmopathy. Each CDR3 is given with its conserved first and last residue. The order of the fields is D gene, J gene, V gene, clone size, CDR3 protein, CDR3 DNA. The D gene is left open where the match is weak. The size field is filled for only some rows; it gives once, few, many or a size class.

d_call: -; j_call: TRBJ1-2; v_call: TRBV9; clone_size: -; cdr3_aa: CASSADSTYGYTF; cdr3_nt: TGTGCCAGCAGCGCTGACAGTACTTATGGCTACACCTTC
d_call: -; j_call: TRBJ1-3; v_call: TRBV12-3/TRBV12-4; clone_size: many; cdr3_aa: CASSLSRRASSGNTIYF; cdr3_nt: TGTGCCAGCAGTCTCTCCCGTCGGGCAAGCTCTGGAAACACCATATATTTT
d_call: -; j_call: TRBJ1-1; v_call: TRBV14; clone_size: many; cdr3_aa: CASSQGPWAPEAFF; cdr3_nt: TGTGCCAGCAGCCAAGGCCCGTGGGCCCCTGAGGCTTTCTTT
d_call: TRBD1; j_call: TRBJ1-1; v_call: TRBV6-1; clone_size: -; cdr3_aa: CASRQGWGQGEAFF; cdr3_nt: TGTGCCAGCAGACAAGGTTGGGGACAGGGTGAAGCTTTCTTT
d_call: -; j_call: TRBJ2-7; v_call: TRBV13; clone_size: many; cdr3_aa: CASSSQGEQYF; cdr3_nt: TGTGCCAGCAGCTCCCAAGGGGAGCAGTACTTC
d_call: -; j_call: TRBJ2-5; v_call: TRBV6-5; clone_size: many; cdr3_aa: CASSSGPSPRTQYF; cdr3_nt: TGTGCCAGCAGTTCCGGACCCTCCCCGAGGACCCAGTACTTC
d_call: -; j_call: TRBJ2-7; v_call: TRBV28; clone_size: many; cdr3_aa: CASSFYLDPSYEQYF; cdr3_nt: TGTGCCAGCAGTTTTTATCTGGACCCCTCCTACGAGCAGTACTTC
d_call: TRBD1; j_call: TRBJ2-4; v_call: TRBV12-5; clone_size: many; cdr3_aa: CASGLDNRGPSRKNIQYF; cdr3_nt: TGTGCTAGTGGTTTGGACAACAGGGGGCCAAGTCGCAAAAACATTCAGTACTTC
d_call: -; j_call: TRBJ1-1; v_call: TRBV12-3/TRBV12-4; clone_size: -; cdr3_aa: CASSLGVTSPEAFF; cdr3_nt: TGTGCCAGCAGTTTGGGGGTAACCTCTCCGGAAGCTTTCTTT
d_call: -; j_call: TRBJ1-3; v_call: TRBV6-1; clone_size: many; cdr3_aa: CASTPTGSGNTIYF; cdr3_nt: TGTGCCAGCACCCCTACAGGGTCAGGAAACACCATATATTTT
d_call: -; j_call: TRBJ1-1; v_call: TRBV7-3; clone_size: many; cdr3_aa: CASSLGRGKGSTEAFF; cdr3_nt: TGTGCCAGCAGCTTAGGGAGGGGGAAAGGTAGCACTGAAGCTTTCTTT
d_call: TRBD1; j_call: TRBJ1-3; v_call: TRBV10-3; clone_size: many; cdr3_aa: CAISTRQGTGNTIYF; cdr3_nt: TGTGCCATCAGTACCCGACAGGGTACCGGAAACACCATATATTTT
d_call: TRBD2; j_call: TRBJ2-5; v_call: TRBV2; clone_size: many; cdr3_aa: CASTAGGETQYF; cdr3_nt: TGTGCCAGCACGGCGGGGGGCGAGACCCAGTACTTC
d_call: TRBD1; j_call: TRBJ1-6; v_call: TRBV7-8; clone_size: few; cdr3_aa: CASMTGSLFSPLHF; cdr3_nt: TGTGCCAGCATGACAGGGTCTCTTTTTTCACCCCTCCACTTT
d_call: -; j_call: TRBJ1-2; v_call: TRBV5-4; clone_size: many; cdr3_aa: CASSLRRHDYGYTF; cdr3_nt: TGTGCCAGCAGCCTCCGGCGACATGACTATGGCTACACCTTC
d_call: TRBD1; j_call: TRBJ1-6; v_call: TRBV28; clone_size: many; cdr3_aa: CASSSPGQGTGSPLHF; cdr3_nt: TGTGCCAGCAGTTCGCCGGGACAGGGAACCGGTTCACCCCTCCACTTT
d_call: -; j_call: TRBJ1-2; v_call: TRBV28; clone_size: many; cdr3_aa: CASSSQGRNSF; cdr3_nt: TGTGCCAGCAGTTCCCAGGGGAGGAACTCCTTC
d_call: TRBD1; j_call: TRBJ1-2; v_call: TRBV9; clone_size: many; cdr3_aa: CASSTGQGNYGYTF; cdr3_nt: TGTGCCAGCAGCACCGGACAGGGGAACTATGGCTACACCTTC
d_call: TRBD1; j_call: TRBJ2-7; v_call: TRBV6-1; clone_size: many; cdr3_aa: CASSVYGTGGEQYF; cdr3_nt: TGTGCCAGCAGTGTCTACGGGACAGGGGGAGAGCAGTACTTC
d_call: TRBD1; j_call: TRBJ2-7; v_call: TRBV5-1; clone_size: -; cdr3_aa: CASSSPQGAFGYEQYF; cdr3_nt: TGCGCCAGCAGCTCCCCACAGGGGGCCTTCGGATACGAGCAGTACTTC
d_call: TRBD2; j_call: TRBJ2-7; v_call: TRBV6-1; clone_size: many; cdr3_aa: CASSKTSGIYEQYF; cdr3_nt: TGTGCCAGCAGTAAGACTAGCGGGATCTACGAGCAGTACTTC
d_call: TRBD1; j_call: TRBJ2-7; v_call: TRBV5-5; clone_size: many; cdr3_aa: CASSRATGGVGREQYF; cdr3_nt: TGTGCCAGCAGCAGGGCTACAGGGGGTGTCGGACGGGAGCAGTACTTC
d_call: -; j_call: TRBJ1-6; v_call: TRBV6-1; clone_size: many; cdr3_aa: CASTQQPTLHF; cdr3_nt: TGTGCCAGCACCCAACAGCCGACCCTCCACTTT
d_call: -; j_call: TRBJ1-3; v_call: TRBV6-8; clone_size: few; cdr3_aa: CASSRGAISGNTIYF; cdr3_nt: TGTGCCAGCTCCCGAGGAGCCATCTCTGGAAACACCATATATTTT
d_call: -; j_call: TRBJ2-7; v_call: TRBV5-1; clone_size: -; cdr3_aa: CASSRWTEEGEQYF; cdr3_nt: TGCGCCAGCAGCCGGTGGACAGAGGAAGGCGAGCAGTACTTC
d_call: -; j_call: TRBJ1-1; v_call: TRBV19; clone_size: -; cdr3_aa: CASSIIENTEAFF; cdr3_nt: TGTGCCAGTAGTATAATAGAGAACACTGAAGCTTTCTTT
d_call: TRBD1; j_call: TRBJ2-2; v_call: TRBV24-1; clone_size: many; cdr3_aa: CATSDNSGTGGTGELFF; cdr3_nt: TGTGCCACCAGTGACAACTCCGGGACAGGGGGAACCGGGGAGCTGTTTTTT
d_call: TRBD2; j_call: TRBJ2-7; v_call: TRBV4-1; clone_size: -; cdr3_aa: CASSPIAGAYEQYF; cdr3_nt: TGCGCCAGCAGCCCTATAGCGGGAGCCTACGAGCAGTACTTC